Below, 19 T cell receptor beta chains from the same sample are listed, as sequenced in a study of shared clonotypes between healthy human individuals. Clones were read by immunoSEQ multiplex PCR, and TCRdb kept only the in-frame ones, dropping some. Of 2 million to 2.5 million clones listed, around 92% were seen once; the top ten hold approximately 0.4%. Sequences were obtained from naive CD4+ T cells from PBMCs. Subset of the sample: CD45RA+ positively selected. The receptors originated from a man aged 18-30 years in good health. Some clones in this sample may be carry-over from other donors' samples.

This sequence joins TRBV10-1 and TRBJ2-3, with TRBD1 as a possible D gene (5 bases). The CDR3 is made up of 13 amino acids. Germline V gives CDR1 WNHNN, CDR2 SYGVQD (reference sequence). V lost 4 bases to trimming and J lost 2 bases, with 7 bases between them. CDR3: CASSGQNTDTQYF. Here the CDR3 DNA reads TGCGCCAGCAGTGGACAGAACACAGATACGCAGTATTTT.

V and J are TRBV10-3 and TRBJ2-7; no clear D gene. V was cut by 6 bases and J by 5 bases, with 11 bases left in between. Per the germline V gene, CDR1 is ENHRY and CDR2 is SYGVKD. This CDR3 is built from 12 residues. CDR3 sequence reads: CAIRVQLDEQYF. DNA for the CDR3: TGTGCCATCAGGGTTCAATTAGACGAGCAGTACTTC.

About this clone: The same CDR3 is also encoded by other DNA sequences in this sample. The chain joins TRBV6-1 to TRBJ2-2; 7 positions match TRBD1. Per germline, CDR1 MNHNS and CDR2 SASEGT. The junction had 3 bases not matched to a gene; V was cut back by 4 bases and J by 1 base. The CDR3 length is 15 residues. Here the CDR3 reads CASSVHRGNTGELFF. CDR3 coding DNA: TGTGCCAGCAGTGTTCACAGGGGGAACACCGGGGAGCTGTTTTTT.

V and J are TRBV27 and TRBJ2-1; TRBD1 agrees at 9 bases. V lost 6 bases and J lost 9; bases outside the gene matches: 6. This CDR3 region has 13 residues. CDR1 and CDR2 from the germline V gene are MNHEY and SMNVEV (reference sequence). CDR3 sequence reads: CASRNTGGGEQFF. The CDR3 DNA reads TGTGCCAGCAGGAACACAGGGGGCGGTGAGCAGTTCTTC.

This chain connects TRBV11-2 to TRBJ2-3; 12 bases agree with TRBD2. Looked up from germline, CDR1 is SGHAT and CDR2 is FQNNGV. The trim removed 5 bases at V and 3 bases at J, leaving 6 bases unmatched. The CDR3 is 16 residues long. The CDR3 sequence: CASSILTSGRTDTQYF. The CDR3 coding sequence is TGTGCCAGCAGCATCCTGACTAGCGGGAGAACAGATACGCAGTATTTT.

The chain recombines TRBV28 with TRBJ2-7; a possible D gene is TRBD2 (7 bases). V dropped 1 base and J dropped 3 bases, with 16 bases sitting between them. Germline values: CDR1 MDHEN, CDR2 SYDVKM. The CDR3 sequence is 16 residues long. DNA for the CDR3: TGTGCCAGCAGTTTATTCACGGGAGGAGGGGGCTACGAGCAGTACTTC. It translates to CASSLFTGGGGYEQYF. Combining the CDR3 with reference TRBV28 and TRBJ2-7 gives the whole variable domain DVKVTQSSRYLVKRTGEKVFLECVQDMDHENMFWYRQDPGLGLRLIYFSYDVKMKEKGDIPEGYSVSREKKERFSLILESASTNQTSMYLCASSLFTGGGGYEQYFGPGTRLTVT.

This clone was recorded once. V is TRBV7-9 and J is TRBJ1-1; no firm D call. The CDR3 spans 15 residues. The germline V gene has CDR1 SEHNR and CDR2 FQNEAQ (reference sequence). V was cut by 0 bases and J by 5 bases, with 13 bases left in between. As DNA, the CDR3 is TGTGCCAGCAGCTTAGCGGTAGGGTGGAGAACTGAAGCTTTCTTT. Translating gives CASSLAVGWRTEAFF.

Details on this clone: This specimen includes other DNA sequences encoding the same CDR3. The chain combines TRBV28 with TRBJ2-3; TRBD1 matches at 10 bases. Trimming removed 6 bases from V and 1 base from J; junction bases left unmatched: 4. The CDR3 sequence is 15 residues long. Looked up from germline, CDR1 is MDHEN and CDR2 is SYDVKM. The CDR3 bases are TGTGCCAGCAGCCAAGGGACAGGGGGCACAGATACGCAGTATTTT. Its translation: CASSQGTGGTDTQYF.

This clone appeared a single time. This sequence joins TRBV7-3 and TRBJ2-1, with TRBD2 matching 8 bases. The CDR3 sequence is 15 residues long. Germline V gene sequence: CDR1 SGHTA, CDR2 FQGTGA. J gave up 4 bases and V 5 bases, and 7 bases lay outside the gene matches. The CDR3 is CASSPQASGYNEQFF. CDR3 nucleotide sequence: TGTGCCAGCAGCCCACAAGCTAGCGGGTACAATGAGCAGTTCTTC.

The V and J genes are TRBV7-2 and TRBJ2-7, with D possibly being TRBD1 (5 bases). The V end was cut by 5 bases, the J end by 1 base, with 12 bases between. Germline assignment: CDR1 SGHTA and CDR2 FQGNSA. The CDR3 covers 14 residues. CDR3 amino acids: CASSHPQGSYEQYF. As DNA, the CDR3 is TGTGCCAGCAGCCACCCTCAGGGTTCCTACGAGCAGTACTTC.

This clone was recorded once. The rearrangement links TRBV28 to TRBJ2-6, with a weak D call TRBD1 (5 bases). Between the trimmed V and J ends, which lost 8 bases and 0 bases, there was a span of 11 bases. The CDR3 spans 15 residues. Germline-derived CDR1 and CDR2 are MDHEN and SYDVKM. Here the CDR3 DNA reads TGTGCCAGCGCCAGGGTCACCTCTGGGGCCAACGTCCTGACTTTC. Translating it yields CASARVTSGANVLTF.

V gene TRBV5-4 combines with J gene TRBJ2-5, with D perhaps being TRBD1 or TRBD2 (6 bases each). The CDR3 consists of 14 residues. Trimming pared 2 bases from V and 2 bases from J, leaving 10 bases between. CDR1 is SGHNT, CDR2 YYREEE, per germline (reference sequence). This chain's CDR3 is CASSFGGLQETQYF. CDR3 DNA sequence: TGTGCCAGCAGCTTTGGGGGGCTTCAAGAGACCCAGTACTTC.

The V call is TRBV2, the J call TRBJ2-3, with D possibly being TRBD1 (5 bases). CDR3 length: 16 residues. The V end was cut by 3 bases, the J end by 1 base, with 14 bases between. The germline gives CDR1 SNHLY, CDR2 FYNNEI. The CDR3 spells CASSDAAIGGTDTQYF. In nucleotides, the CDR3 is TGTGCCAGCAGTGATGCGGCAATAGGGGGCACAGATACGCAGTATTTT.

This clone was seen once. The rearrangement joins TRBV29-1 to TRBJ2-5, with D perhaps TRBD1 (6 bases). The end of the DNA fits TRBJ2-7 better, so the J call may be wrong. The CDR3 consists of 14 residues. The germline CDR1 and CDR2 sequences are SQVTM and ANQGSEA. DNA for the CDR3: TGCAGCGTTTCGGGACAAGTAAGCTCCTACGAGCAGTACTTC. Translated, it gives CSVSGQVSSYEQYF.

This chain links TRBV6-5 with TRBJ1-4; 7 nucleotides match TRBD1. This CDR3 spans 15 amino acids. V gave up 6 bases and J gave up 2 bases; unmatched junction bases: 6. Germline V gives CDR1 MNHEY, CDR2 SVGAGI. CDR3: CASRRGLATNEKLFF. CDR3 DNA sequence: TGTGCCAGCAGGAGGGGGCTAGCGACTAATGAAAAACTGTTTTTT.

About this clone: This sample includes further DNA sequences coding for the same CDR3. This chain connects TRBV5-6 to TRBJ2-1, with 11 bases identical to TRBD2. Germline V gene lookup returns CDR1 SGHDT and CDR2 YYEEEE. V trimming: 4 bases; J trimming: 4 bases; junction bases outside the gene matches: 7. This CDR3 spans 16 amino acids. CDR3 amino acids: CASSLALAGGYNEQFF. DNA of the CDR3: TGTGCCAGCAGCCTAGCCCTAGCGGGAGGTTACAATGAGCAGTTCTTC.

V is TRBV5-1 and J is TRBJ2-7; TRBD1 matches at 8 bases. The V segment lost 0 bases and the J segment 5 bases; nucleotides outside the gene matches: 7. Germline V CDR1 and CDR2: SGHRS, YFSETQ. There are 15 residues in the CDR3. CDR3 sequence: CASSLGQGASNEQYF. In DNA, the CDR3 is TGCGCCAGCAGCTTGGGGCAGGGGGCGAGTAACGAGCAGTACTTC.

This clone occurred once. The chain combines TRBV11-2 with TRBJ1-2, with 8 positions matching TRBD1. The CDR3 consists of 17 residues. The V and J ends lost 4 bases and 5 bases, in that order; junction bases with no gene match: 15. In germline, CDR1 is SGHAT, CDR2 FQNNGV. The CDR3 DNA sequence: TGTGCCAGCAGCTCCCGTGGGACCGGGACAGGAGTGTATGGCTACACCTTC. The encoded protein is CASSSRGTGTGVYGYTF.

The chain's CDR3 is CASSSQGVPNYGYTF. The CDR3, as DNA: TGCGCCAGCAGCTCTCAGGGCGTCCCTAACTATGGCTACACCTTC. This rearrangement joins TRBV5-1 to TRBJ1-2; D may be TRBD1 (5 bases). Trimming took 3 bases from V and 0 from J, leaving 12 bases between them. Germline V gene data show CDR1 as SGHRS and CDR2 as YFSETQ. The CDR3 loop spans 15 amino acids.